Detailed here is one TCR beta chain. Its specificity is unknown. The investigators reverse transcribed all of the isolated RNA, so they sequenced expressed TCRB transcripts. Profiling relied on immunoSEQ multiplex PCR, and the TCRdb table lists in-frame clones only, not all of them. The repertoire has some 900,000 clones, around a sixth of them found once; the top ten carry 0.023%. This specimen comes from a study of beta chain features in type 1 diabetes. Findings and limits, study-wide: Type 1 diabetes patients had VDJ junctions that carried fewer insertions and more deletions. There was a moderate but significant shortening of TCRB CDR3s in all four CD4+ subsets of Type 1 diabetes patients.

Blood was collected once per donor into heparin, averaging about 116 mL. Staining for CD45RO/CCR7/CD25/CD127/CD95/CD27 allowed sorting of CD4+ naive, central memory, regulatory and stem cell-like memory cells. Sequencing used naive CD4+ T cells from blood. The receptor was derived from a woman in her late teens or twenties in good health.

The DNA for the CDR3 is TGTGCCAGCACCACGCTCAACTATGGCTACACCTTC. This sequence encodes CASTTLNYGYTF. V gene TRBV28 combines with J gene TRBJ1-2; D is uncertain. V lost 7 bases and J lost 2, with 8 bases in between. CDR1 and CDR2 from the germline V gene are MDHEN and SYDVKM. The CDR3 has 12 residues.